This T cell receptor beta chain derives from a study of CD8+ T cells in alopecia areata. General study findings and limits: Greater clonality was observed in lesional scalp samples, especially alopecia totalis/universalis, versus normal scalp. Shared TCR sequences were less clear between patients than in mice, possibly partly from HLA diversity.

The CDR3 is made up of 13 amino acids. CDR1 and CDR2 from the germline V gene are SQVTM and ANQGSEA. The V gene lost 6 bases and the J gene lost 2 bases, with 12 bases spanning the gap. The authors extracted RNA and reverse transcribed it into cDNA as the sequencing template. Using immunoSEQ multiplex PCR, the repertoire was profiled, and TCRdb retains in-frame clones only, with some absent. Of hundreds of thousands of clones in the sample, roughly two thirds were seen once. Of note for this clone: No antigen is known for it.

Material: CD4+ T cells sorted from blood, obtained at week 0. This clonotype was sampled from a human donor with alopecia areata. The chain is built from TRBV29-1 and TRBJ2-3; maybe TRBD1 (6 bases). The chain's CDR3 is CSVGQTFTDTQYF. CDR3 DNA: TGCAGCGTCGGACAGACGTTCACAGATACGCAGTATTTT.